This TCR beta chain was profiled in a study of CD8 T cells in ankylosing spondylitis. Each CDR3 protein is one row after TCRdb ran MiXCR on the 5' RACE reads. The table lists about 160,000 distinct CDR3 sequences, approximately 20% of them singletons, with approximately 8% in the top ten. CDR1 is MNHEY, CDR2 SVGEGT, per germline. The V end lost 6 bases, the J end lost 3 bases, and 12 bases lay between the germline ends. The CDR3 covers 13 residues. The V gene is TRBV6-2 or TRBV6-3, the J gene TRBJ2-7, with a weak D call TRBD2 (6 bases). The sample was blood, either unsorted or a sorted T cell fraction (not recorded which). The TCR originated in a male donor with ankylosing spondylitis or in good health (not recorded which). The CDR3 reads CASSPGLNYEQYF. The CDR3 nucleotides are TGTGCCAGCAGCCCGGGACTGAACTACGAGCAGTACTTC.